These 20 T cell receptor beta chains share one sample of origin, sequenced in a study of T cells in Graves' hyperthyroidism and ophthalmopathy. TCR beta CDR3 regions were amplified from RNA. During a first-round RT-PCR of the TCR CDR3, the HTBI primer set was used. TCRdb re-called the multiplex PCR reads through MiXCR, storing one row per CDR3 protein. Of approximately 610,000 distinct CDR3 sequences in the sample, under 15% were seen once. The sequencing input was blood. These receptors all stem from a woman aged 40 to 55 with Graves' ophthalmopathy.

The rearrangement uses TRBV28 and TRBJ2-7, with D perhaps being TRBD1 or TRBD2 (6 bases each). V dropped 5 bases and J dropped 7 bases, with 15 bases sitting between them. The CDR3 consists of 13 residues. Germline V CDR1 and CDR2: MDHEN, SYDVKM. The CDR3 coding sequence is TGTGCCAGCAGTCTAGATTGGAGGGGGGAGCAGTACTTC. Its protein product is CASSLDWRGEQYF.

This clonotype has ten or more counts. The V gene is TRBV27, the J gene TRBJ2-7, with 8 bases fitting TRBD2. The trim removed 5 bases at V and 3 bases at J, leaving 9 bases unmatched. Germline lookup yields CDR1 MNHEY and CDR2 SMNVEV (reference sequence). CDR3 length equals 15 residues. Here the CDR3 reads CASSPQLAVVYEQYF. In DNA, the CDR3 is TGTGCCAGCAGTCCACAACTAGCGGTGGTCTACGAGCAGTACTTC.

The CDR3 loop reads CASSFAGVTEAFF. Written as DNA, the CDR3 is TGTGCCAGCAGTTTTGCAGGGGTCACTGAAGCTTTCTTT. This chain uses TRBV28 with TRBJ1-1; the D gene is possibly TRBD1 (6 bases). The V and J ends lost 3 bases and 4 bases respectively, with 9 bases between them. Germline V CDR1 and CDR2: MDHEN, SYDVKM. The CDR3 length is 13 residues.

This clonotype was seen ten or more times. V gene TRBV7-8 combines with J gene TRBJ2-7; 7 nucleotides line up with TRBD1. The CDR3 totals 15 residues. CDR1 is SGHVS and CDR2 is FQNEAQ in the germline V gene. Trimming removed 0 bases from V and 3 bases from J; junction bases left unmatched: 5. Written as DNA, the CDR3 is TGTGCCAGCAGCTTAGCTAGGGGGACAGACTACGAGCAGTACTTC. Protein: CASSLARGTDYEQYF.

This clonotype was recorded many times. This chain links TRBV10-3 with TRBJ2-7, with TRBD2 matching 8 bases. Trimming cost V 8 bases and J 7 bases; bases outside gene matches: 7. Germline-derived CDR1 and CDR2 are ENHRY and SYGVKD. The CDR3 is 12 amino acids. The CDR3 region has the DNA TGTGCCATCTCGACTAGCGTAGAGGAGCAGTACTTC. It translates to CAISTSVEEQYF.

This clonotype was observed a handful of times. This chain uses TRBV28 with TRBJ1-3, with 7 bases lining up with TRBD1. J was trimmed by 0 bases and V by 2 bases; bases with no gene match: 4. From germline, CDR1 is MDHEN and CDR2 SYDVKM. This CDR3 comprises 16 residues. CDR3 residues: CASSLPGGSSGNTIYF. CDR3 nucleotide sequence: TGTGCCAGCAGTTTACCAGGGGGTTCCTCTGGAAACACCATATATTTT. Using reference TRBV28 and TRBJ1-3 for the parts outside the CDR3, the full variable domain is DVKVTQSSRYLVKRTGEKVFLECVQDMDHENMFWYRQDPGLGLRLIYFSYDVKMKEKGDIPEGYSVSREKKERFSLILESASTNQTSMYLCASSLPGGSSGNTIYFGEGSWLTVV.

In this sample, this clonotype turned up many times. V and J are TRBV10-3 and TRBJ2-7; 12 positions match TRBD1. V lost 5 bases, J lost 6 bases, and 8 bases stayed unmatched. This CDR3 contains 15 residues. The V gene's germline CDR1 is ENHRY and CDR2 SYGVKD. The CDR3 here is CAISPSGTGGREQYF. In DNA form, the CDR3 reads TGTGCCATCAGTCCCTCGGGGACAGGGGGCCGCGAGCAGTACTTC.

The sample holds a few counts of this clonotype. The chain carries TRBV7-8 and TRBJ2-7; D could derive from TRBD1 or TRBD2 (5 bases each). Trimming stripped 5 bases from V and 5 bases from J, with 13 bases between. In germline, CDR1 is SGHVS, CDR2 FQNEAQ. The CDR3 contains 13 residues. CDR3 loop: CASSPREINEQYF. The CDR3 DNA reads TGTGCCAGCAGCCCCAGGGAGATAAACGAGCAGTACTTC.

This clonotype was seen only a few times. The gene calls are TRBV12-3 or TRBV12-4 and TRBJ2-5, with D possibly matching TRBD1 (6 bases). This CDR3 is built from 15 residues. The V end was cut by 6 bases, the J end by 3 bases, with 17 bases between. CDR3 region: CASSRTGQREETQYF. CDR3 in DNA: TGTGCCAGCAGCCGTACAGGACAGCGAGAAGAGACCCAGTACTTC.

This rearrangement joins TRBV20-1 to TRBJ2-5; 16 bases are shared with TRBD2. The junction had 7 bases not matched to a gene; V was cut back by 4 bases and J by 5 bases. CDR1 is DFQATT, CDR2 SNEGSKA, per germline (reference sequence). CDR3 length: 16 amino acids. For the CDR3, the DNA is TGCAGTGCTACGGGACTAGCGGGAGGGTCGGGCGAGACCCAGTACTTC. This sequence encodes CSATGLAGGSGETQYF.

The rearrangement uses TRBV6-1 and TRBJ2-5; possibly TRBD2 for D (5 bases). Trimming removed 4 bases from V and 5 bases from J, with 14 bases in between. This CDR3 is built from 14 residues. Germline values: CDR1 MNHNS, CDR2 SASEGT. CDR3 loop: CASSVEGAAETQYF. In DNA form, the CDR3 reads TGTGCCAGCAGTGTTGAGGGCGCGGCGGAGACCCAGTACTTC.

This clonotype was seen at least ten times. V gene TRBV20-1 combines with J gene TRBJ2-7; D is unclear. The CDR3 is made up of 14 amino acids. Trimming stripped 4 bases from V and 3 bases from J, with 16 bases between. Germline V CDR1 and CDR2: DFQATT, SNEGSKA (reference sequence). The CDR3 here is CSAKTPGLDYEQYF. The CDR3 DNA sequence: TGCAGTGCTAAGACCCCTGGGCTAGACTACGAGCAGTACTTC.

This clonotype was recorded at least ten times. V gene TRBV7-2 combines with J gene TRBJ2-5; D is perhaps TRBD1 or TRBD2 (6 bases each). This CDR3 comprises 14 residues. V was shortened by 1 base and J by 7 bases, with 13 bases between the two germline ends. Germline loops: CDR1 SGHTA, CDR2 FQGNSA. In DNA form, the CDR3 reads TGTGCCAGCAGCTTAGACGGGAGAGGGGGGACCCAGTACTTC. Translated, it gives CASSLDGRGGTQYF.

This clonotype came up many times. The chain recombines TRBV6-5 with TRBJ2-5; D ambiguous. This CDR3 is built from 14 residues. Trimming cost V 4 bases and J 5 bases, with 14 bases left between them. Germline loops: CDR1 MNHEY, CDR2 SVGAGI. This CDR3 is CASSSGPELETQYF. In DNA form, the CDR3 reads TGTGCCAGCAGTTCGGGTCCGGAGCTCGAGACCCAGTACTTC.

This clonotype was seen at least ten times. V and J are TRBV12-3 or TRBV12-4 and TRBJ2-5; weak D call: TRBD2 (6 bases). The CDR3 totals 18 residues. The germline V and J ends were trimmed by 6 bases and 4 bases, with 27 bases remaining between them. CDR3 bases: TGTGCCAGCAGCTCCCCTCGTGGTAGCGGCGTCCGGGGAGAGACCCAGTACTTC. As protein: CASSSPRGSGVRGETQYF.

This rearrangement joins TRBV10-1 to TRBJ2-7, with D tentatively TRBD1 (6 bases). The CDR3 loop spans 17 amino acids. The germline V gene has CDR1 WNHNN and CDR2 SYGVQD (reference sequence). Trimming took off 7 bases at V and 3 bases at J, with 25 bases between the two ends. Written as DNA, the CDR3 is TGCGCCAGCACCAGGACAGCCCCCTCCGGGCCCCGCTACGAGCAGTACTTC. It yields the protein CASTRTAPSGPRYEQYF.

There are many counts of this clonotype. The V gene is TRBV7-2, the J gene TRBJ2-5, with 7 bases identical to TRBD1. Losses at the gene ends were 5 bases for V and 5 bases for J; bases not matched to a gene: 8. Germline CDR1 reads SGHTA; CDR2 reads FQGNSA. CDR3 length: 14 amino acids. The CDR3 sequence: CASSQPGGLETQYF. The CDR3 region has the DNA TGTGCCAGCAGCCAACCAGGGGGTTTGGAGACCCAGTACTTC.

J is TRBJ1-1 and V is TRBV7-9; D remains ambiguous. The V gene's germline CDR1 is SEHNR and CDR2 FQNEAQ (reference sequence). The CDR3 runs to 14 residues. V lost 5 bases, J lost 0 bases, and 10 bases lay in between. CDR3: CASSPVLLNTEAFF. DNA for the CDR3: TGTGCCAGCAGCCCCGTTCTGCTGAACACTGAAGCTTTCTTT.

This clonotype was observed many times. The rearrangement uses TRBV6-1 and TRBJ2-7; 7 positions match TRBD1. CDR3 size: 15 residues. V lost 6 bases to trimming and J lost 2 bases; unmatched junction nucleotides: 10. In germline, CDR1 is MNHNS, CDR2 SASEGT. CDR3 bases: TGTGCCAGCAGCTTTTCAGGGGGAACACCCTACGAGCAGTACTTC. This translates into CASSFSGGTPYEQYF.

CDR3 sequence (DNA): TGTGCCAGCAGTTACATCGCGTCCTACGAGCAGTACTTC. Protein sequence: CASSYIASYEQYF. The rearrangement uses TRBV6-2 or TRBV6-3 and TRBJ2-7; the D is unclear. Trimming took 2 bases from V and 1 from J, leaving 6 bases between them. This CDR3 comprises 13 residues. CDR1 MNHEY and CDR2 SVGEGT come from the germline V gene.